These T cell receptor beta chains were read from a single sample in a study of spatial heterogeneity in lung cancer. From the 5' RACE reads, TCRdb called clonotypes with MiXCR, one entry per CDR3 protein. The table shows approximately 5,200 distinct CDR3 sequences, with about 8.2% occurring only once. Sequences were derived from lung tumor tissue, sampled at surgery. These receptors were obtained from a female donor with early-stage non-small cell lung cancer. Each CDR3 is given with its conserved first and last residue. The D gene is left open where the match is weak. Clone size is stated in some rows and not others, as once, few, many or a class when expanded.

j_gene: TRBJ2-2
d_gene: NA
abundance: many
v_gene: TRBV18
CDR3aa: CASSPAASWREGELFF
CDR3nt: TGTGCCAGCTCACCAGCGGCTAGCTGGCGAGAAGGGGAGCTGTTTTTT

j_gene: TRBJ1-1
d_gene: NA
abundance: once
v_gene: TRBV9
CDR3aa: CASSREDTGPNTEAFF
CDR3nt: TGTGCCAGCAGCCGTGAAGATACAGGGCCCAACACTGAAGCTTTCTTT

j_gene: TRBJ2-1
d_gene: TRBD2
abundance: many
v_gene: TRBV7-9
CDR3aa: CASSLAGTYNEQFF
CDR3nt: TGTGCCAGCAGCCTAGCGGGAACTTACAATGAGCAGTTCTTC

j_gene: TRBJ1-1
d_gene: NA
abundance: medium-sized
v_gene: TRBV6-1
CDR3aa: CASSESRLGSQVEAFF
CDR3nt: TGTGCCAGCAGTGAATCCAGGCTCGGTTCGCAGGTGGAAGCTTTCTTT

j_gene: TRBJ2-7
d_gene: NA
abundance: medium-sized
v_gene: TRBV28
CDR3aa: CASSLKGGEQYF
CDR3nt: TGTGCCAGCAGTTTGAAGGGGGGCGAGCAGTACTTC

j_gene: TRBJ2-5
d_gene: NA
abundance: medium-sized
v_gene: TRBV18
CDR3aa: CASSPGRAQETQYF
CDR3nt: TGTGCCAGCTCACCGGGGCGAGCCCAAGAGACCCAGTACTTC

j_gene: TRBJ2-1
d_gene: NA
abundance: medium-sized
v_gene: TRBV7-7
CDR3aa: CASSNPGQTNEQFF
CDR3nt: TGTGCTAGCAGCAACCCGGGACAAACCAATGAGCAGTTCTTC

j_gene: TRBJ2-3
d_gene: TRBD2
abundance: medium-sized
v_gene: TRBV28
CDR3aa: CASSDITGTSGTDTQYF
CDR3nt: TGTGCCAGCAGTGATATTACCGGGACTAGCGGCACAGATACGCAGTATTTT

j_gene: TRBJ1-1
d_gene: NA
abundance: medium-sized
v_gene: TRBV24-1
CDR3aa: CATSDSQGLRGPEAFF
CDR3nt: TGTGCCACCAGTGATTCCCAGGGACTTCGGGGGCCTGAAGCTTTCTTT

j_gene: TRBJ2-7
d_gene: TRBD1
abundance: many
v_gene: TRBV27
CDR3aa: CASSYTGQGVEQYF
CDR3nt: TGTGCCAGCAGTTACACGGGACAGGGGGTCGAGCAGTACTTC

j_gene: TRBJ1-1
d_gene: NA
abundance: medium-sized
v_gene: TRBV27
CDR3aa: CASSRAGGTEAFF
CDR3nt: TGTGCCAGCAGTAGGGCCGGGGGCACTGAAGCTTTCTTT

j_gene: TRBJ2-7
d_gene: TRBD1
abundance: many
v_gene: TRBV27
CDR3aa: CASRRAGQGAYEQYF
CDR3nt: TGTGCCAGCAGGCGGGCGGGACAGGGGGCCTACGAGCAGTACTTC

j_gene: TRBJ2-7
d_gene: TRBD2
abundance: many
v_gene: TRBV6-2/TRBV6-3
CDR3aa: CASSVLAGVGEQYF
CDR3nt: TGTGCCAGCAGCGTACTAGCGGGAGTTGGGGAGCAGTACTTC

j_gene: TRBJ2-1
d_gene: NA
abundance: many
v_gene: TRBV6-5
CDR3aa: CASSSMPGHHNEQFF
CDR3nt: TGTGCCAGCAGTTCGATGCCGGGACATCACAATGAGCAGTTCTTC

j_gene: TRBJ2-5
d_gene: NA
abundance: many
v_gene: TRBV12-3/TRBV12-4
CDR3aa: CASSSYRRLFQETQYF
CDR3nt: TGTGCCAGCAGTTCCTACCGGCGACTCTTCCAAGAGACCCAGTACTTC

j_gene: TRBJ1-5
d_gene: NA
abundance: many
v_gene: TRBV29-1
CDR3aa: CSGSMGSNQPQHF
CDR3nt: TGCAGCGGGTCGATGGGAAGCAATCAGCCCCAGCATTTT

j_gene: TRBJ2-1
d_gene: TRBD1
abundance: NA
v_gene: TRBV10-1
CDR3aa: CASSELGQGSYNEQFF
CDR3nt: TGCGCCAGCAGTGAGTTGGGACAGGGATCCTACAATGAGCAGTTCTTC

j_gene: TRBJ2-2
d_gene: TRBD2
abundance: many
v_gene: TRBV19
CDR3aa: CASSHSRATSGRARGTGELFF
CDR3nt: TGTGCCAGTAGCCACTCAAGGGCAACTAGCGGGAGGGCGAGAGGGACCGGGGAGCTGTTTTTT

j_gene: TRBJ1-2
d_gene: NA
abundance: NA
v_gene: TRBV25-1
CDR3aa: CASSESAANGYTF
CDR3nt: TGTGCCAGCAGTGAATCCGCAGCTAATGGCTACACCTTC

j_gene: TRBJ2-3
d_gene: TRBD2
abundance: many
v_gene: TRBV6-6
CDR3aa: CASSLTSGGTTDTQYF
CDR3nt: TGTGCCAGCAGTCTTACTAGCGGGGGGACCACAGATACGCAGTATTTT

j_gene: TRBJ2-5
d_gene: TRBD1
abundance: NA
v_gene: TRBV6-1
CDR3aa: CASSPTGAETQYF
CDR3nt: TGTGCCAGCAGCCCAACAGGGGCGGAGACCCAGTACTTC

j_gene: TRBJ2-7
d_gene: TRBD2
abundance: medium-sized
v_gene: TRBV6-2/TRBV6-3
CDR3aa: CASSYSAGKVDEQYF
CDR3nt: TGTGCCAGCAGTTACTCAGCGGGAAAAGTTGACGAGCAGTACTTC

j_gene: TRBJ2-5
d_gene: NA
abundance: NA
v_gene: TRBV20-1
CDR3aa: CSAKTYLQETQYF
CDR3nt: TGCAGTGCTAAGACCTACCTCCAAGAGACCCAGTACTTC

j_gene: TRBJ1-2
d_gene: NA
abundance: once
v_gene: TRBV24-1
CDR3aa: CATSEGQGGLYGYTF
CDR3nt: TGTGCCACCAGTGAGGGGCAGGGAGGACTCTATGGCTACACCTTC

j_gene: TRBJ2-1
d_gene: TRBD2
abundance: medium-sized
v_gene: TRBV7-2
CDR3aa: CASSLVGTSSLAGGLGEQFF
CDR3nt: TGTGCCAGCAGCCTAGTCGGGACATCTTCACTAGCGGGAGGTCTGGGTGAGCAGTTCTTC

j_gene: TRBJ2-7
d_gene: NA
abundance: few
v_gene: TRBV20-1
CDR3aa: CSASPAKSYEQYF
CDR3nt: TGCAGTGCTAGTCCGGCCAAGTCCTACGAGCAGTACTTC

j_gene: TRBJ1-5
d_gene: NA
abundance: medium-sized
v_gene: TRBV20-1
CDR3aa: CSAGGGAHQPQHF
CDR3nt: TGCAGTGCTGGGGGTGGGGCCCATCAGCCCCAGCATTTT

j_gene: TRBJ2-3
d_gene: TRBD2
abundance: medium-sized
v_gene: TRBV29-1
CDR3aa: CSVTGGGRTDTQYF
CDR3nt: TGCAGCGTCACGGGGGGAGGACGCACAGATACGCAGTATTTT

j_gene: TRBJ2-1
d_gene: NA
abundance: many
v_gene: TRBV4-2
CDR3aa: CASSQRGGDEQFF
CDR3nt: TGTGCCAGCAGCCAAAGAGGGGGTGATGAGCAGTTCTTC

j_gene: TRBJ2-7
d_gene: NA
abundance: NA
v_gene: TRBV29-1
CDR3aa: CSVVYSSSYEQYF
CDR3nt: TGCAGCGTTGTGTACAGTAGCTCCTACGAGCAGTACTTC

j_gene: TRBJ1-1
d_gene: NA
abundance: NA
v_gene: TRBV7-2
CDR3aa: CASSSEGGQGTEAFF
CDR3nt: TGTGCCAGCAGCTCCGAGGGGGGGCAAGGTACTGAAGCTTTCTTT

j_gene: TRBJ1-5
d_gene: NA
abundance: medium-sized
v_gene: TRBV28
CDR3aa: CASSLRRGGQPQHF
CDR3nt: TGTGCCAGCAGTTTAAGGAGGGGGGGTCAGCCCCAGCATTTT

j_gene: TRBJ2-5
d_gene: NA
abundance: medium-sized
v_gene: TRBV5-4
CDR3aa: CASSLFWGRLQETQYF
CDR3nt: TGTGCCAGCAGCTTGTTTTGGGGGCGACTACAAGAGACCCAGTACTTC

j_gene: TRBJ1-4
d_gene: TRBD1
abundance: medium-sized
v_gene: TRBV28
CDR3aa: CASSLPDRGQNEKLFF
CDR3nt: TGTGCCAGCAGTTTACCCGACAGGGGACAAAATGAAAAACTGTTTTTT

j_gene: TRBJ2-3
d_gene: NA
abundance: NA
v_gene: TRBV5-1
CDR3aa: CASSFTGGTDTQYF
CDR3nt: TGCGCCAGCAGCTTCACAGGCGGCACAGATACGCAGTATTTT

j_gene: TRBJ2-1
d_gene: TRBD2
abundance: many
v_gene: TRBV11-2
CDR3aa: CASSRGLAGDYNEQFF
CDR3nt: TGTGCCAGCAGCAGGGGACTAGCGGGGGACTACAATGAGCAGTTCTTC

j_gene: TRBJ2-7
d_gene: NA
abundance: medium-sized
v_gene: TRBV7-9
CDR3aa: CASSSTDRSTYEQYF
CDR3nt: TGTGCCAGCAGCTCGACTGACAGGTCCACCTACGAGCAGTACTTC

j_gene: TRBJ1-6
d_gene: TRBD1
abundance: many
v_gene: TRBV28
CDR3aa: CASSLQGATPLHF
CDR3nt: TGTGCCAGCAGTTTACAGGGGGCGACACCCCTCCACTTT

j_gene: TRBJ2-7
d_gene: TRBD1
abundance: many
v_gene: TRBV23-1
CDR3aa: CASSLLPGQGTEQYF
CDR3nt: TGCGCCAGCAGTCTACTCCCGGGACAGGGTACAGAGCAGTACTTC

j_gene: TRBJ2-1
d_gene: TRBD2
abundance: medium-sized
v_gene: TRBV24-1
CDR3aa: CATSDLPGTSSLTSYNEQFF
CDR3nt: TGTGCCACCAGTGATTTGCCCGGGACTAGCAGCCTGACGTCCTACAATGAGCAGTTCTTC

j_gene: TRBJ1-1
d_gene: NA
abundance: medium-sized
v_gene: TRBV5-6
CDR3aa: CASSHFALNTEAFF
CDR3nt: TGTGCCAGCAGCCACTTTGCGCTGAACACTGAAGCTTTCTTT

j_gene: TRBJ1-5
d_gene: TRBD1
abundance: large
v_gene: TRBV28
CDR3aa: CASSLEDRANQPQHF
CDR3nt: TGTGCCAGCAGTTTAGAGGACAGGGCCAATCAGCCCCAGCATTTT

j_gene: TRBJ2-7
d_gene: NA
abundance: medium-sized
v_gene: TRBV28
CDR3aa: CASRDTGPLWGQYF
CDR3nt: TGTGCCAGCAGGGACACAGGTCCCCTCTGGGGGCAGTACTTC

j_gene: TRBJ2-1
d_gene: TRBD2
abundance: medium-sized
v_gene: TRBV30
CDR3aa: CAKKGAGGNEQFF
CDR3nt: TGTGCCAAAAAGGGAGCGGGGGGGAATGAGCAGTTCTTC

j_gene: TRBJ2-3
d_gene: TRBD2
abundance: many
v_gene: TRBV9
CDR3aa: CASSVSSSGLAGDTQYF
CDR3nt: TGTGCCAGCAGCGTATCCTCATCAGGGCTAGCGGGGGATACGCAGTATTTT

j_gene: TRBJ2-1
d_gene: TRBD2
abundance: medium-sized
v_gene: TRBV5-1
CDR3aa: CASSLGSGSGDEQFF
CDR3nt: TGCGCCAGCAGCTTGGGGAGCGGGAGCGGCGATGAGCAGTTCTTC